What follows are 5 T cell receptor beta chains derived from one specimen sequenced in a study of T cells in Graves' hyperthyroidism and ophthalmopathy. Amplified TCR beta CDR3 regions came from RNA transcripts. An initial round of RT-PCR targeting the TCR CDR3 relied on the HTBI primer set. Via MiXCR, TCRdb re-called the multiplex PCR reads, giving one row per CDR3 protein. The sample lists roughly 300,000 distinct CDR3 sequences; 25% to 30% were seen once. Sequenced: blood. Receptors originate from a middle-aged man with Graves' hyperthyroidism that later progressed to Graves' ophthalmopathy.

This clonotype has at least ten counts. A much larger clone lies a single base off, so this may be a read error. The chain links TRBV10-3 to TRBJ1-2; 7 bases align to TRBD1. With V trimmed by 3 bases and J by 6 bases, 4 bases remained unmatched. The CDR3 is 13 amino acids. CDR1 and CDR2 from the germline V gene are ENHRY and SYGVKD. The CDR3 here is CAISEDRANGYTF. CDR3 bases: TGTGCCATCAGTGAAGACAGGGCGAATGGCTACACCTTC.

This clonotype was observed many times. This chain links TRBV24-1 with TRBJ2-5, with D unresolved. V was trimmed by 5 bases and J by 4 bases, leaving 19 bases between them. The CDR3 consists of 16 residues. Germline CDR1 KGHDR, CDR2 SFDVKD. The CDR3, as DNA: TGTGCCACCAGTGGCGAGACCGGGCGAAGGCCAGAGACCCAGTACTTC. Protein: CATSGETGRRPETQYF.

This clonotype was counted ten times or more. The CDR3 bases are TGTGCCAGCAGTTACTCGTACCTAGGAGGAAGTGAAGCTTTCTTT. Protein product: CASSYSYLGGSEAFF. The chain links TRBV6-5 to TRBJ1-1; D ambiguous. This CDR3 has 15 amino acids. V lost 0 bases, J lost 7 bases, and 15 bases lay in between. The germline gives CDR1 MNHEY, CDR2 SVGAGI.

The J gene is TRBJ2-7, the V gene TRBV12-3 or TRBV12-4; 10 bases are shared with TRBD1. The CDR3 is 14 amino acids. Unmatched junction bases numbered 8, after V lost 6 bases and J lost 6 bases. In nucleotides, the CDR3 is TGTGCCAGCAGCCCGGGACAGGGGTGGCTCGAGCAGTACTTC. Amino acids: CASSPGQGWLEQYF.

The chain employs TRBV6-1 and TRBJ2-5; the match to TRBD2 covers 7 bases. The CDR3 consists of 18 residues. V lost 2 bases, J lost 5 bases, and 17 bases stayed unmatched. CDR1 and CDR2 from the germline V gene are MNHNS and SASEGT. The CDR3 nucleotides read TGTGCCAGCAGTGAACTACTAGCGACGGGGGGAGCCGGTGAGACCCAGTACTTC. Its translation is CASSELLATGGAGETQYF.